The entry below describes one TCR beta chain. The antigen is unknown. The method was immunoSEQ multiplex PCR; TCRdb's version includes in-frame clones alone and lacks a portion of them. The sample lists 98,000 or so clones; 93% were seen once. Germline-derived CDR1 and CDR2 are SGHDT and YYEEEE. Deletions cut 0 bases from V and 6 bases from J, with 12 bases between. The CDR3 runs to 14 residues. This entry belongs to a study of siplizumab effects on memory and regulatory T cells. Regarding the study as a whole: In siplizumab cultures, the suppressive function of proliferating Tregs remained unconfirmed. Alloreactive sequences from unstimulated CD4+ memory cells fell significantly with siplizumab. Poor capture below about 10^-5 frequency left most alloreactive clones unmapped to unstimulated subsets.

This TCR was recovered from a human donor in good health. Sample: Tregs sorted from blood. The chain joins TRBV5-6 to TRBJ1-1; the D is unclear. CDR3: CASSLVGGQAEAFF. DNA for the CDR3: TGTGCCAGCAGCTTGGTAGGAGGGCAAGCTGAAGCTTTCTTT.